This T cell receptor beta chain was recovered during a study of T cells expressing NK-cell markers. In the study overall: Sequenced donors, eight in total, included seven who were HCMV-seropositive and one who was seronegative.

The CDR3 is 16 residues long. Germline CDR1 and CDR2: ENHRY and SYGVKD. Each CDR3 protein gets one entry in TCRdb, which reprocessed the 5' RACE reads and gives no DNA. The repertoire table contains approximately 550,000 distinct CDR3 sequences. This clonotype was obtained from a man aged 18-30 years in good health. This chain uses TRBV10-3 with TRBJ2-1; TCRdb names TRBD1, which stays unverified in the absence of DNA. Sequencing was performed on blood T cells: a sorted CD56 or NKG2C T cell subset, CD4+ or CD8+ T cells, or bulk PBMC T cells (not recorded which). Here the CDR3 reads CAISGTLGGTYNEQFF.